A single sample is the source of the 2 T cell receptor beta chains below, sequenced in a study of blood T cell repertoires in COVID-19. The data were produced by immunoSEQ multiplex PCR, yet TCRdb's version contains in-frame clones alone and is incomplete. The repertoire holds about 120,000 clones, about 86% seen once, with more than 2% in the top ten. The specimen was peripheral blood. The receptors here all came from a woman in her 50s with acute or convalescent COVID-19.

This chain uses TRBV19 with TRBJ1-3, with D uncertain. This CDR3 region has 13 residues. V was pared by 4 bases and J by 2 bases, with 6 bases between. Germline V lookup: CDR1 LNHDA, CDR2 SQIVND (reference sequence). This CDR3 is CASSTTPGNTIYF. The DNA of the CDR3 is TGTGCCAGTAGTACTACGCCTGGAAACACCATATATTTT.

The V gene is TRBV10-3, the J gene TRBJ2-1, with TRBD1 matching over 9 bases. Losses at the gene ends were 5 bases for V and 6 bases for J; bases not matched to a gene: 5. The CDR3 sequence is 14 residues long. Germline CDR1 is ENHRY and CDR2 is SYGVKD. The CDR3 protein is CAISRDRDGNEQFF. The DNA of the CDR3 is TGTGCCATCAGTCGGGACAGGGATGGCAATGAGCAGTTCTTC.